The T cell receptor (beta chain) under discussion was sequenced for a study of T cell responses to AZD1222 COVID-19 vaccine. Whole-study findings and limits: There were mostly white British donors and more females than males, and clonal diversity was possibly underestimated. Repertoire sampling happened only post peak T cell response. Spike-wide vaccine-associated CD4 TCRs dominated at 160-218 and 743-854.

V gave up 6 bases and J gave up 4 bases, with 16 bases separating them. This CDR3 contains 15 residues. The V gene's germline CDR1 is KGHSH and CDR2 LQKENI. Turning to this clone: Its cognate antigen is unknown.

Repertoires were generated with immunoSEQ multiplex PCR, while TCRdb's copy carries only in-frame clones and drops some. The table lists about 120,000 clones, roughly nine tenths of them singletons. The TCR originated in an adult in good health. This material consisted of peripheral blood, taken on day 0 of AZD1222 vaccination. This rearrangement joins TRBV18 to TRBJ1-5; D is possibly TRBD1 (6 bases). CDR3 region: CASSLTDSTNQPQHF. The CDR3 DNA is TGTGCCAGCTCTCTGACGGACAGCACAAATCAGCCCCAGCATTTT.